This T cell receptor beta chain was identified in a study of T cell repertoires in cytomegalovirus infection. Study context: Alongside well-studied HLA-B-restricted CMV epitopes, recently identified HLA-C-restricted CMV epitopes were also used.

Germline assignment: CDR1 SEHNR and CDR2 FQNEAQ (reference sequence). The CDR3 consists of 15 residues. With 0 bases removed from V and 4 bases from J, the gap between germline ends came to 12 bases. TCRdb independently ran MiXCR on the reads; one entry per CDR3 protein. The data hold about 770,000 distinct CDR3 sequences, with roughly 28% observed a single time. Of note for this clonotype: Antigen unknown.

This sequence originates from a human donor in good health (CMV status not recorded). Some clones in this sample may be carry-over from other donors' samples. V gene TRBV7-9 combines with J gene TRBJ1-2, with a weak D call TRBD1 (5 bases). The sequences come from cultured CD8+ T cells from PBMCs, collected from culture after CMV antigen stimulation. For the CDR3, the DNA is TGTGCCAGCAGCTTAGCCGGGACGCCGGTCTATGGCTACACCTTC. Its translation: CASSLAGTPVYGYTF.